This T cell receptor (beta chain) originates from a study of blood T cell repertoires in COVID-19. This clone was found once. This CDR3 has 18 residues. Germline CDR1 SGHRS, CDR2 YFSETQ. The V gene end was trimmed by 4 bases and the J gene end by 6 bases; junction bases not matched to a gene: 12. This table comes from immunoSEQ multiplex PCR, and its TCRdb copy is limited to in-frame clones, with some not included. The table has 250,000 to 300,000 clones, approximately 91% seen once. This clonotype originated in a woman aged 25-40 years with acute or convalescent COVID-19. This chain uses TRBV5-1 with TRBJ1-6, with 11 bases matching TRBD1. Sequencing input: peripheral blood. CDR3 coding DNA: TGCGCCAGCAGCCTATCCGGACAGGGGGCCCGCTCTAATTCACCCCTCCACTTT. Translated, it gives CASSLSGQGARSNSPLHF.